The next 16 T cell receptor beta chains were all read from a single sample in a study of blood T cell repertoires in COVID-19 (dated by TCRdb to between 2020 and 2021). Receptors were amplified or captured by the immunoSEQ multiplex PCR assay. Held by TCRdb, this immuneACCESS table contains in-frame sequences only and omits some clones. Under half of the omission traces to an unresolved V gene where checked; the cause of the rest is unknown. Within this sample are a few hundred thousand clones, with roughly 91% of them counted one time only. Over 8.5% of the sample rests with the top ten. Sequenced sample: peripheral blood. The receptor set was obtained from a woman in her twenties or thirties with COVID-19, enrolled during active disease.

This clone was picked up one time. The chain has TRBV7-6 and TRBJ2-2; 7 bases align to TRBD2. Per the germline V gene, CDR1 is SGHVS and CDR2 is FNYEAQ. The V segment lost 1 base and the J segment 4 bases; nucleotides outside the gene matches: 15. This CDR3 is built from 19 residues. In DNA, the CDR3 is TGTGCCAGCAGCTTAGAATTCGAGGGGCGCTCGGGGGGCACCGGGGAGCTGTTTTTT. Its translation: CASSLEFEGRSGGTGELFF.

This clone appeared a single time. The CDR3 protein is CASSQSGAYGYTF. CDR3 DNA sequence: TGTGCCAGCAGCCAATCGGGTGCCTATGGCTACACCTTC. The chain has TRBV3-1 (or the pseudogene TRBV3-2) and TRBJ1-2; D is undetermined. The CDR3 is 13 amino acids. The ends were cut back, 2 bases at V and 4 bases at J, with 8 bases in the middle. Germline V gives CDR1 LGHDT, CDR2 YNNKEL (reference sequence).

The chain combines TRBV10-2 with TRBJ1-2; D perhaps matches TRBD1 (6 bases). Trimming took 3 bases from V and 2 from J, leaving 16 bases between them. Germline V CDR1 and CDR2: WSHSY, SAAADI. The CDR3 has 16 residues. DNA for the CDR3: TGCGCCAGCAGTGAATTCTGGGCAGGGGCAAACTATGGCTACACCTTC. Its translation is CASSEFWAGANYGYTF.

As to this clone: This sample also contains other DNA sequences that code for the same CDR3. V gene TRBV18 combines with J gene TRBJ1-1; D is uncertain. The ends were cut back, 2 bases at V and 3 bases at J, with 7 bases in the middle. The CDR3 runs 13 residues. Per germline, CDR1 KGHSH and CDR2 LQKENI. The DNA of the CDR3 is TGTGCCAGCTCACCATCTCTCGACACTGAAGCTTTCTTT. It is translated as CASSPSLDTEAFF.

The rearrangement uses TRBV19 and TRBJ1-2; TRBD1 is a possible D gene (6 bases). The V gene lost 6 bases and the J gene lost 8 bases, with 13 bases spanning the gap. The CDR3 has 12 amino acids. Germline V lookup: CDR1 LNHDA, CDR2 SQIVND (reference sequence). The CDR3: CASSGTSWGYTF. The CDR3 DNA sequence: TGTGCCAGTAGCGGGACATCATGGGGCTACACCTTC.

This clone was found once. CDR3 amino acids: CASSLEGAGYGYTF. The CDR3 DNA reads as TGTGCCAGCAGCTTGGAGGGGGCGGGCTATGGCTACACCTTC. The chain is built from TRBV5-5 and TRBJ1-2, with 7 bases aligning to TRBD1. Trimming took 0 bases from V and 4 from J; bases not matched to a gene: 3. Germline assignment: CDR1 SGHKS and CDR2 YYEKEE (reference sequence). This CDR3 region has 14 residues.

The J gene is TRBJ2-5, the V gene TRBV4-1, with unresolved D. Germline CDR1 and CDR2: MGHRA and YSYEKL. V lost 1 base and J lost 2, with 5 bases in between. The CDR3 is made up of 13 amino acids. CDR3 in DNA: TGCGCCAGCAGCCAAGGGCAACAAGAGACCCAGTACTTC. Translated: CASSQGQQETQYF.

The J gene is TRBJ1-3, the V gene TRBV7-9; the D gene is possibly TRBD1 (5 bases). CDR3 size: 16 residues. CDR1 is SEHNR and CDR2 is FQNEAQ in the germline V gene (reference sequence). V lost 1 base and J lost 0, with 10 bases in between. The CDR3 nucleotides are TGTGCCAGCAGCTTAGGGGACTCAAGCTCTGGAAACACCATATATTTT. Protein: CASSLGDSSSGNTIYF.

The rearrangement uses TRBV2 and TRBJ2-1, with 11 bases matching TRBD2. There are 15 residues in the CDR3. The germline gives CDR1 SNHLY, CDR2 FYNNEI. V was clipped by 6 bases and J by 7 bases; unmatched bases: 8. CDR3 bases: TGTGCCAGCAGGTCCCGAACTAGCGGGGGTAATGAGCAGTTCTTC. Protein sequence: CASRSRTSGGNEQFF.

V is TRBV30 and J is TRBJ1-5, with D unclear. The CDR3 is 15 residues long. Trimming left V 2 bases short and J 0 bases short, with 11 bases between. Germline V lookup: CDR1 GTSNPN, CDR2 SVGIG (reference sequence). The CDR3 DNA sequence: TGTGCCTGGAGTCCGGGGAGCTATAGCAATCAGCCCCAGCATTTT. Translating it yields CAWSPGSYSNQPQHF.

V is TRBV2 and J is TRBJ2-7; weak D call: TRBD2 (6 bases). CDR1 and CDR2 (germline): SNHLY, FYNNEI. The length of the CDR3 is 14 residues. Trimming took off 3 bases at V and 2 bases at J, with 11 bases between the two ends. Here the CDR3 reads CASSDRDFTYEQYF. Here the CDR3 DNA reads TGTGCCAGCAGTGACAGGGACTTCACCTACGAGCAGTACTTC.

This clone was seen just once. The chain is built from TRBV12-5 and TRBJ2-7; D is possibly TRBD1 (6 bases). The germline gives CDR1 LGHNT, CDR2 FRNRAP. V was shortened by 2 bases and J by 3 bases, with 14 bases between the two germline ends. This CDR3 comprises 15 residues. CDR3 in DNA: TGTGCTAGTGGTTTGCGTGCAGGGGCCAACTACGAGCAGTACTTC. Translating gives CASGLRAGANYEQYF.

The J gene is TRBJ2-3, the V gene TRBV3-1 (or the pseudogene TRBV3-2); tentatively, D is TRBD2 (6 bases). Germline-derived CDR1 and CDR2 are LGHDT and YNNKEL (reference sequence). V gave up 6 bases and J gave up 2 bases, with 21 bases separating them. The CDR3 covers 17 residues. The CDR3 DNA follows: TGTGCCAGCAGTCCGACCCTTTCCGGGACTGACACAGATACGCAGTATTTT. It translates to CASSPTLSGTDTDTQYF.

This chain connects TRBV28 to TRBJ2-7, with D maybe TRBD1 (5 bases). Germline V gives CDR1 MDHEN, CDR2 SYDVKM. Trimming shortened V by 7 bases and J by 5 bases, and 24 bases separated the two germline ends. The CDR3 extends over 16 amino acids. In DNA, the CDR3 is TGTGCCAGCACAGTGACCAATCAGGGCGGTGCCCACGAGCAGTACTTC. Protein: CASTVTNQGGAHEQYF.

J is TRBJ1-6 and V is TRBV2; TRBD1 matches at 7 bases. CDR3 length equals 17 residues. The germline CDR1 and CDR2 sequences are SNHLY and FYNNEI. The ends lost 4 bases at V and 0 bases at J; junction bases unmatched: 6. The CDR3 here is CASSGGQRSSYNSPLHF. Here the CDR3 DNA reads TGTGCCAGCAGTGGGGGACAGCGAAGCTCCTATAATTCACCCCTCCACTTT.

The V call is TRBV27, the J call TRBJ2-3; TRBD1 might be the D (5 bases). This CDR3 region has 16 residues. Germline V gene lookup returns CDR1 MNHEY and CDR2 SMNVEV (reference sequence). V shed 4 bases and J shed 1 base, with 15 bases lying between them. This CDR3 is CASSWGLGSGTDTQYF. The DNA for the CDR3 is TGTGCCAGCAGTTGGGGCCTAGGGTCGGGCACAGATACGCAGTATTTT.